This T cell receptor beta chain was observed in a study of T cell repertoires in cytomegalovirus infection. Germline-derived CDR1 and CDR2 are SNHLY and FYNNEI. The V and J ends lost 3 bases and 2 bases respectively, with 14 bases between them. The CDR3 consists of 16 residues. MiXCR, run by TCRdb on the reads, gives a single entry per CDR3 protein. The sample lists around 280,000 distinct CDR3 sequences, roughly 13% occurring once. This TCR derives from a human donor in good health (CMV status not recorded). Some clones in this sample may be carry-over from other donors' samples. The sample comprised PBMCs. The genes are TRBV2 and TRBJ2-4; unclear D gene. The CDR3 DNA follows: TGTGCCAGCAGTGAGGAGACATTCGAATCCAAAAACATTCAGTACTTC. Protein: CASSEETFESKNIQYF.